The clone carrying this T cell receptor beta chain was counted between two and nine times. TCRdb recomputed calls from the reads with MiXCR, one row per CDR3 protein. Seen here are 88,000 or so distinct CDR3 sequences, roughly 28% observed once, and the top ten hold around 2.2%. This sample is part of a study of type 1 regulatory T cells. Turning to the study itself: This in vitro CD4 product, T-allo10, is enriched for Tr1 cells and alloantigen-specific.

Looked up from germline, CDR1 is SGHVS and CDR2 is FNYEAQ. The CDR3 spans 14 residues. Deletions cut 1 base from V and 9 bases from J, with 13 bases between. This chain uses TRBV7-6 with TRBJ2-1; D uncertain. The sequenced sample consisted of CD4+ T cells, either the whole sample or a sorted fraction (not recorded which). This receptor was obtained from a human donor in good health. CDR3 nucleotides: TGTGCCAGCAGCTTAGACGTCTCGGTTATTGAGCAGTTCTTC. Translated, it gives CASSLDVSVIEQFF. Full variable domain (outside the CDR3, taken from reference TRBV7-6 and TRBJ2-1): GAGVSQSPRYKVTKRGQDVALRCDPISGHVSLYWYRQALGQGPEFLTYFNYEAQQDKSGLPNDRFSAERPEGSISTLTIQRTEQRDSAMYRCASSLDVSVIEQFFGPGTRLTVL.